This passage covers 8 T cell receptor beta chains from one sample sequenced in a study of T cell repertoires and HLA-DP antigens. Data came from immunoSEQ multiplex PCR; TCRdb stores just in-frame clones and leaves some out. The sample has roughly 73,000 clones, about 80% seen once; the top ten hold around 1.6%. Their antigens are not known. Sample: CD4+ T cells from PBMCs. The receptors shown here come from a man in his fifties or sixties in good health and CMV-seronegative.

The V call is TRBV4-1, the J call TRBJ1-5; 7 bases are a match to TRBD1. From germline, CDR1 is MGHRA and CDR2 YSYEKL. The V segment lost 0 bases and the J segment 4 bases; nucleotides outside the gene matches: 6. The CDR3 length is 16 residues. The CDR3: CASSQDPPGGNQPQHF. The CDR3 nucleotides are TGCGCCAGCAGCCAAGATCCTCCAGGGGGGAATCAGCCCCAGCATTTT.

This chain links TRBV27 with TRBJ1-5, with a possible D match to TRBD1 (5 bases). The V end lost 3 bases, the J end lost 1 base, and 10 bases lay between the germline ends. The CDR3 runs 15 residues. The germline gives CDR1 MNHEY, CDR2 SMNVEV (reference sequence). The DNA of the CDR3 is TGTGCCAGCAGTTTGTCAGGGTTAAGCAATCAGCCCCAGCATTTT. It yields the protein CASSLSGLSNQPQHF.

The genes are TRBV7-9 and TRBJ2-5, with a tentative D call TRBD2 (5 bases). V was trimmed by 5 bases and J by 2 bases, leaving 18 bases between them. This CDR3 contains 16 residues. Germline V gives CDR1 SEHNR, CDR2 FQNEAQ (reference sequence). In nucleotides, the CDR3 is TGTGCCAGCAGCCCAGTGACCGGGCGGGTACAAGAGACCCAGTACTTC. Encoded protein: CASSPVTGRVQETQYF.

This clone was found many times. This CDR3 is CATSRHAGLGYTF. The CDR3 nucleotides read TGTGCCACCAGCAGACATGCCGGACTCGGCTACACCTTC. The genes are TRBV15 and TRBJ1-2; no definite D call. The CDR3 sequence is 13 residues long. V lost 2 bases, J lost 8 bases, and 12 bases lay in between. CDR1 and CDR2 (germline): LNHNV, YYDKDF (reference sequence). The full variable domain, completed using reference TRBV15 and TRBJ1-2, is DAMVIQNPRYQVTQFGKPVTLSCSQTLNHNVMYWYQQKSSQAPKLLFHYYDKDFNNEADTPDNFQSRRPNTSFCFLDIRSPGLGDTAMYLCATSRHAGLGYTFGSGTRLTVV.

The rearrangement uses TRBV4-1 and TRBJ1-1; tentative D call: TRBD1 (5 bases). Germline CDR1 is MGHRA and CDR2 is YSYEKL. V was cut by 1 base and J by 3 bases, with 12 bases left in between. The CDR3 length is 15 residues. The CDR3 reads CASSQGPRGDTEAFF. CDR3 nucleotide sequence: TGCGCCAGCAGCCAAGGCCCCCGGGGGGACACTGAAGCTTTCTTT.

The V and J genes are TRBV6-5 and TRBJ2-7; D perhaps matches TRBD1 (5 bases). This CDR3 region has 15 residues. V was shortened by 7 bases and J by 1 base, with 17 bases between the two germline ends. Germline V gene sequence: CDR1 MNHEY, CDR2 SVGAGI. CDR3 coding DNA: TGTGCCAGCATTCCTGGGGCAGGTAGATCCTACGAGCAGTACTTC. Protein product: CASIPGAGRSYEQYF.

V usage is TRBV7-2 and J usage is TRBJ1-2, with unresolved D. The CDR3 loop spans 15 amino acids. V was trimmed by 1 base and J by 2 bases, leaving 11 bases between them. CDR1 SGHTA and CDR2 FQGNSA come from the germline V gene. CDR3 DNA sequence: TGTGCCAGCAGCTTAGGGTCTCTGTGGAACTATGGCTACACCTTC. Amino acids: CASSLGSLWNYGYTF.

Here the CDR3 DNA reads TGCAGCGTTGACAGGGCCTACAATGAGCAGTTCTTC. It is translated as CSVDRAYNEQFF. This chain links TRBV29-1 with TRBJ2-1, with TRBD1 as a possible D gene (5 bases). CDR1 and CDR2 from the germline V gene are SQVTM and ANQGSEA. V lost 3 bases and J lost 2, with 5 bases in between. The CDR3 has 12 amino acids.